The 8 T cell receptor beta chains below were found in one sample sequenced in a study of post-analysis software for immune sequencing data. The study's findings and limits: Included in a set of five TRBV segments more frequent in patients than controls were TRBV5-6, TRBV5-1 and TRBV20-1.

cDNA libraries for TCR beta contained unique molecular identifiers. TCRdb re-analysed the PCR reads in MiXCR, keeping a single row per CDR3 protein. The data contain hundreds of thousands of distinct CDR3 sequences, 59% of them singletons. For these receptors, no antigen is known. Specimen: blood. The receptors derive from a girl aged 2 to 9 with multiple sclerosis.

The V call is TRBV25-1, the J call TRBJ2-5, with 7 nucleotides matching TRBD2. The J call may be wrong; the DNA end is better matched by TRBJ2-7. The germline gives CDR1 MGHDK, CDR2 SYGVNS. This CDR3 spans 13 amino acids. CDR3 DNA sequence: TGTGCCAGCGGGAGCGGGGTGAAGGACGAGCAGTACTTC. Its translation: CASGSGVKDEQYF.

The rearrangement links TRBV5-5 to TRBJ2-3; D perhaps matches TRBD2 (5 bases). Trimming took 0 bases from V and 6 from J, leaving 11 bases between them. The V gene's germline CDR1 is SGHKS and CDR2 YYEKEE (reference sequence). There are 14 residues in the CDR3. The CDR3, as DNA: TGTGCCAGCAGCTTGGGTTCCAGGAGGGATACGCAGTATTTT. Protein: CASSLGSRRDTQYF.

The genes are TRBV10-3 and TRBJ2-5, with D possibly being TRBD1 (5 bases). In germline, CDR1 is ENHRY, CDR2 SYGVKD. Trimming shortened V by 4 bases and J by 5 bases, and 14 bases separated the two germline ends. CDR3 length equals 14 residues. Here the CDR3 reads CAISAGRAGETQYF. The CDR3 nucleotides read TGTGCCATCAGTGCGGGCAGGGCTGGGGAGACCCAGTACTTC.

The chain employs TRBV6-1 and TRBJ2-5, with D hard to call. The CDR3 covers 12 residues. The germline V and J ends were trimmed by 10 bases and 0 bases, with 9 bases remaining between them. From germline, CDR1 is MNHNS and CDR2 SASEGT. The DNA for the CDR3 is TGTGCCATCAACTTTAACCAAGAGACCCAGTACTTC. This sequence encodes CAINFNQETQYF.

This clonotype was counted a single time. J is TRBJ1-5 and V is TRBV12-3 or TRBV12-4; D unresolved. The ends were cut back, 6 bases at V and 6 bases at J, with 18 bases in the middle. The CDR3 has 15 residues. The CDR3 nucleotides read TGTGCCAGCAGCACGGAAGTGGCTATCCCTCAGCCCCAGCATTTT. As protein: CASSTEVAIPQPQHF.

The chain combines TRBV29-1 with TRBJ2-3, with 10 bases lining up with TRBD2. Germline V lookup: CDR1 SQVTM, CDR2 ANQGSEA. CDR3 length: 14 amino acids. V was clipped by 7 bases and J by 5 bases; unmatched bases: 9. The DNA of the CDR3 is TGCAGCGCACCTAGCGGGAGCTGGAAAGATACGCAGTATTTT. Protein sequence: CSAPSGSWKDTQYF.

The chain joins TRBV29-1 to TRBJ1-2, with D perhaps matching TRBD1 (6 bases). The V gene's germline CDR1 is SQVTM and CDR2 ANQGSEA. The CDR3 is 13 residues long. The V and J ends lost 7 bases and 6 bases respectively, with 18 bases between them. CDR3 in DNA: TGCAGCGCCGGGGCGAGGGGGGACCATGGCTACACCTTC. Its protein is CSAGARGDHGYTF.

This clonotype was seen a handful of times. The gene calls are TRBV9 and TRBJ2-5, with D unresolved. The CDR3 sequence is 13 residues long. The germline gives CDR1 SGDLS, CDR2 YYNGEE. The V end was cut by 4 bases, the J end by 4 bases, with 11 bases between. The chain's CDR3 is CASSLHIAETQYF. The CDR3 DNA follows: TGTGCCAGCAGCCTCCACATTGCAGAGACCCAGTACTTC.